This T cell receptor (beta chain) stems from a study of blood T cell repertoires in COVID-19. At the level of the study: The analysed material was cDNA or gDNA that came from T cells, B-cell-depleted T cells, or PBMCs.

The method was immunoSEQ multiplex PCR; TCRdb's version includes in-frame clones alone and lacks a portion of them. Of 45,000 to 65,000 clones listed, about 83% are singletons. Germline CDR1 and CDR2: LNHDA and SQIVND (reference sequence). This CDR3 comprises 16 residues. Trimming shortened V by 4 bases and J by 0 bases, and 13 bases separated the two germline ends. Sequences were obtained from peripheral blood. This TCR derives from a human donor in a cohort sampled during active COVID-19. The genes are TRBV19 and TRBJ1-3, with D perhaps TRBD1 (6 bases). DNA for the CDR3: TGTGCCAGTAGTACCCTACAGGGCACCTCTGGAAACACCATATATTTT. It codes for CASSTLQGTSGNTIYF.